The entry that follows covers one TCR beta chain sequence. Sequenced by immunoSEQ multiplex PCR; TCRdb stores in-frame clones only, minus some. The sample carries more than 300,000 clones, approximately 82% recorded once. These data originate in a study of blood T cell repertoires in COVID-19. V gave up 2 bases and J gave up 1 base; unmatched junction bases: 10. The CDR3 is made up of 18 amino acids. Germline V gene lookup returns CDR1 SGHAT and CDR2 FQNNGV. This chain links TRBV11-2 with TRBJ2-4, with 8 bases that match TRBD2. Sequenced material: peripheral blood. This sequence originates from a woman in her forties or fifties with acute or convalescent COVID-19. The CDR3 is CASSLYNGREGAKNIQYF. The CDR3 DNA reads as TGTGCCAGCAGCTTATATAACGGGAGGGAAGGGGCCAAAAACATTCAGTACTTC.